Shown below are 3 T cell receptor beta chains from a single sample sequenced in a study of blood T cell repertoires in COVID-19. The repertoire was sequenced with immunoSEQ multiplex PCR; TCRdb's copy has only in-frame clones and lacks some. The table records 110,000 or so clones, nearly 85% of them present only once. Sequenced input: peripheral blood. These receptors all come from a woman in her fifties or sixties with acute or convalescent COVID-19.

The chain's CDR3 is CASSLGQGIYEQFF. The CDR3 DNA follows: TGTGCCAGCAGCTTGGGACAGGGAATCTATGAGCAGTTCTTC. The chain combines TRBV5-6 with TRBJ2-1; 7 positions agree with TRBD1. V trimming: 0 bases; J trimming: 8 bases; junction bases outside the gene matches: 5. Germline CDR1 SGHDT, CDR2 YYEEEE. CDR3 length: 14 amino acids.

The CDR3, as DNA: TGTGCCAGCATGTACCGGGTCTTGAACACTGAAGCTTTCTTT. Its protein product is CASMYRVLNTEAFF. The V gene is TRBV2, the J gene TRBJ1-1; D call uncertain. Germline-derived CDR1 and CDR2 are SNHLY and FYNNEI. The germline V and J ends were trimmed by 7 bases and 0 bases, with 12 bases remaining between them. The CDR3 is 14 amino acids.

This clone was detected a few times. The J gene is TRBJ1-4, the V gene TRBV28, with D possibly being TRBD1 (6 bases). V lost 8 bases and J 4 bases, leaving 11 bases between the germline ends. The CDR3 spans 13 residues. Germline V lookup: CDR1 MDHEN, CDR2 SYDVKM. The CDR3 loop reads CASLQGVNEKLFF. In nucleotides, the CDR3 is TGTGCCAGCTTACAGGGCGTTAATGAAAAACTGTTTTTT. The full variable domain, with the rest looked up from reference TRBV28 and TRBJ1-4, is DVKVTQSSRYLVKRTGEKVFLECVQDMDHENMFWYRQDPGLGLRLIYFSYDVKMKEKGDIPEGYSVSREKKERFSLILESASTNQTSMYLCASLQGVNEKLFFGSGTQLSVL.